These 2 T cell receptor beta chains share one sample of origin, sequenced in a study of blood T cell repertoires in COVID-19. Clones were sequenced by immunoSEQ multiplex PCR, and TCRdb holds only the in-frame ones, with some missing. The sample contains fewer than 150,000 clones, roughly four fifths of which appear only once. Sequencing was performed on peripheral blood. The receptor set was obtained from a human donor in a cohort sampled during active COVID-19.

The rearrangement links TRBV6-5 to TRBJ2-7; 11 bases match TRBD2. This CDR3 has 14 residues. Germline V gene lookup returns CDR1 MNHEY and CDR2 SVGAGI. Trimming at V came to 10 bases and at J to 5 bases, leaving 10 bases not matched to a gene. DNA for the CDR3: TGTGCCACTTGCCCCCTGGGACTAGCGGACGAGCAGTACTTC. Its translation: CATCPLGLADEQYF.

The gene calls are TRBV19 and TRBJ1-4; the match to TRBD1 covers 9 bases. The CDR3 loop spans 15 amino acids. Germline V lookup: CDR1 LNHDA, CDR2 SQIVND (reference sequence). V shed 7 bases and J 8 bases; nucleotides not matched to a gene: 11. CDR3 sequence: CASKLPGTGNEKLFF. Written as DNA, the CDR3 is TGTGCCAGTAAGCTCCCCGGGACAGGGAACGAAAAACTGTTTTTT.